This T cell receptor beta chain was identified during a study of cytomegalovirus exposure and HLA in healthy donors. Primers for the PCR totalled 60 Vbeta and 13 Jbeta. Clones were read by immunoSEQ multiplex PCR, and TCRdb kept only the in-frame ones, dropping some. The sample gives some 130,000 clones, roughly 70% of which show up once; over 1.5% is in the top ten. The V gene lost 6 bases and the J gene lost 0 bases, with 9 bases spanning the gap. The CDR3 loop spans 15 amino acids. In germline, CDR1 is ENHRY, CDR2 SYGVKD. With regard to this clone: Antigen: not known.

Study results and caveats: Among TCR sequences, most were rare, though some public TCRs appeared in many donors. The authors listed 150 to 200 TCR beta chains as cytomegalovirus-associated.

The sequence was collected from a human donor in good health. V and J are TRBV10-3 and TRBJ2-6; D ambiguous. The specimen sequenced was PBMCs. CDR3 amino acids: CAIRDGDSGANVLTF. DNA of the CDR3: TGTGCCATCAGAGACGGAGACTCTGGGGCCAACGTCCTGACTTTC.